This T cell receptor beta chain appears in the sequencing data of a study of neurological immune-mediated disorders. This CDR3 spans 15 amino acids. Looked up from germline, CDR1 is LNHNV and CDR2 is YYDKDF (reference sequence). The V and J ends lost 0 bases and 8 bases respectively, with 16 bases between them. In TCRdb, the 5' RACE reads were re-called with MiXCR into one record per CDR3 protein. The data show under 45,000 distinct CDR3 sequences, roughly 2.5% seen once. Material for sequencing was PBMCs. This chain connects TRBV15 to TRBJ1-2; D is uncertain. This clonotype was sampled from a man aged 45 to 65 with multiple sclerosis. This CDR3 is CATSREGGRTYGYTF. CDR3 nucleotides: TGTGCCACCAGCAGAGAGGGAGGGCGGACCTACGGCTACACCTTC.